Listed below are T cell receptor beta chains from one sample, sequenced in a study of blood T cell repertoires in COVID-19. Clones were read by immunoSEQ multiplex PCR, and TCRdb kept only the in-frame ones, dropping some. The data show over 250,000 clones, with roughly 90% seen just once and about an eighth held by the top ten. The sequenced material came from peripheral blood. These receptors all come from a woman aged 70 to 79 with COVID-19, enrolled during active disease. CDR3s include the opening cysteine and the closing phenylalanine or tryptophan. The D gene is left open where the match is weak. Expanded clones are given a class, and other clones once, few, many or no size at all.

CDR3 | DNA | D | J | size | V | length
CASSVVAGWPGELFF | TGTGCCAGCAGCGTAGTGGCAGGGTGGCCCGGGGAGCTGTTTTTT | NA | TRBJ2-2 | NA | TRBV9 | 15
CASSLASGGSPLHF | TGTGCCAGCAGCTTAGCTTCAGGGGGTTCACCCCTCCACTTT | TRBD1 | TRBJ1-6 | NA | TRBV7-2 | 14
CASSQARVGAGGTPFSYEQYF | TGTGCCAGCAGCCAAGCTCGCGTTGGAGCGGGGGGGACTCCGTTCTCCTACGAGCAGTACTTC | TRBD2 | TRBJ2-7 | NA | TRBV3-1/TRBV3-2 | 21
CASSAGMETQYF | TGCGCCAGCAGCGCGGGTATGGAGACCCAGTACTTC | NA | TRBJ2-5 | NA | TRBV5-1 | 12
CASSPRGLTEAFF | TGTGCCAGCAGCCCGAGGGGGCTCACTGAAGCTTTCTTT | TRBD1 | TRBJ1-1 | NA | TRBV11-2 | 13
CASSSLLYNEQFF | TGTGCCAGCAGCTCCCTCCTCTACAATGAGCAGTTCTTC | NA | TRBJ2-1 | NA | TRBV7-9 | 13
CATSDPSKAEDSNQPQHF | TGTGCCACCAGTGACCCTTCCAAGGCCGAGGATAGCAATCAGCCCCAGCATTTT | NA | TRBJ1-5 | NA | TRBV24-1 | 18
CASSPRGGAGGYTF | TGTGCCAGCAGCCCTCGAGGAGGGGCGGGAGGCTACACCTTC | NA | TRBJ1-2 | NA | TRBV2 | 14
CASSTATGAQETQYF | TGTGCCAGCAGCACAGCGACAGGGGCACAAGAGACCCAGTACTTC | TRBD1 | TRBJ2-5 | NA | TRBV5-6 | 15
CSAVSRETQYF | TGCAGTGCTGTGAGTCGGGAGACCCAGTACTTC | NA | TRBJ2-5 | NA | TRBV20-1 | 11
CASSYSRSGGRTDTQYF | TGTGCCAGCAGTTACTCGCGGTCGGGGGGGCGCACAGATACGCAGTATTTT | TRBD2 | TRBJ2-3 | NA | TRBV6-2/TRBV6-3 | 17
CASSYGQAYEQYF | TGTGCCAGCAGTTATGGACAGGCCTACGAGCAGTACTTC | TRBD1 | TRBJ2-7 | NA | TRBV27 | 13
CAWSPTPTGSPNSPLHF | TGTGCCTGGAGTCCCACCCCGACAGGGTCCCCTAATTCACCCCTCCACTTT | TRBD1 | TRBJ1-6 | NA | TRBV30 | 17
CASSRVGTLNTGELFF | TGTGCCAGTAGCAGGGTTGGGACATTGAACACCGGGGAGCTGTTTTTT | NA | TRBJ2-2 | once | TRBV19 | 16
CASSSGQSNYGYTF | TGTGCCAGCAGTTCGGGACAGAGTAACTATGGCTACACCTTC | TRBD1 | TRBJ1-2 | NA | TRBV28 | 14
CASSLTSGADTQYF | TGCGCCAGCAGCTTGACTAGCGGGGCAGATACGCAGTATTTT | TRBD2 | TRBJ2-3 | many | TRBV5-1 | 14
CASSLGANYEQYF | TGCGCCAGCAGCTTGGGGGCAAACTACGAGCAGTACTTC | NA | TRBJ2-7 | NA | TRBV5-1 | 13
CATSSGPSTGTHEQYF | TGTGCCACCAGCAGCGGGCCAAGCACAGGGACCCACGAGCAGTACTTC | NA | TRBJ2-7 | once | TRBV15 | 16
CASSFNSGNTIYF | TGTGCCAGCAGTTTCAACAGTGGAAACACCATATATTTT | NA | TRBJ1-3 | NA | TRBV12-3/TRBV12-4 | 13
CASSLGGVLSTNEKLFF | TGTGCCAGCAGCTTAGGCGGGGTCCTTTCAACTAATGAAAAACTGTTTTTT | NA | TRBJ1-4 | once | TRBV7-2 | 17
CASSIGATGNTEAFF | TGTGCCAGTAGTATAGGGGCGACAGGGAACACTGAAGCTTTCTTT | NA | TRBJ1-1 | NA | TRBV19 | 15
CASSTTENNQPQHF | TGTGCCAGTAGTACCACAGAGAACAATCAGCCCCAGCATTTT | NA | TRBJ1-5 | NA | TRBV19 | 14
CASSQAGQTIYGYTF | TGTGCCAGCAGCCAGGCGGGACAGACGATCTATGGCTACACCTTC | TRBD1 | TRBJ1-2 | NA | TRBV14 | 15